This TCR beta chain was observed in a study of Ad26.COV2.S vaccination and SARS-CoV-2 variants. The treatment is: over 15 received Ad26.COV2.S at low or high dose, single or two shots; about 5 received placebo; per-sample allocation not given. Samples were taken on day 63 after the first vaccine or placebo injection. The germline CDR1 and CDR2 sequences are SGHTA and FQGNSA. V lost 1 base and J lost 5, with 18 bases in between. The CDR3 spans 16 residues. Repertoires were generated with immunoSEQ multiplex PCR, while TCRdb's copy carries only in-frame clones and drops some. The sample records approximately 420,000 clones, 70% to 90% being singletons.

The sequencing here drew on peripheral blood, taken in a trial of Ad26.COV2.S vaccine versus placebo. This rearrangement joins TRBV7-2 to TRBJ2-7; a weak D match, TRBD1 (5 bases). This receptor was obtained from a person aged 18-65 years who received the Ad26.COV2.S COVID-19 vaccine or a placebo. For the CDR3, the DNA is TGTGCCAGCAGCTTAGAGGGGTTCAGGTATAGTGACGAGCAGTACTTC. It specifies CASSLEGFRYSDEQYF.